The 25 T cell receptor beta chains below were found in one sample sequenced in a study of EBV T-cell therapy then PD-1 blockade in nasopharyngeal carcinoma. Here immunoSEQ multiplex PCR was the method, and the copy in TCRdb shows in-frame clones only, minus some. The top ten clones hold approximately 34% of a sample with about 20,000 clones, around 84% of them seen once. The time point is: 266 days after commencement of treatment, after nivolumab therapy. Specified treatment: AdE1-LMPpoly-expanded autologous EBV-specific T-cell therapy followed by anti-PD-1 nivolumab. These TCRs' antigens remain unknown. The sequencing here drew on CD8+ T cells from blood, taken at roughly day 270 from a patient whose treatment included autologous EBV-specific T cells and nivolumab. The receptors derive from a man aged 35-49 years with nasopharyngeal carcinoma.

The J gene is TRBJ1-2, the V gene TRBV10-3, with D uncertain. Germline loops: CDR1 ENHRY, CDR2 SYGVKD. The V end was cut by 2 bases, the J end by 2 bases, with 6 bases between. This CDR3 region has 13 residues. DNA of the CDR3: TGTGCCATCAGTGAGACGCAAAACTATGGCTACACCTTC. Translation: CAISETQNYGYTF.

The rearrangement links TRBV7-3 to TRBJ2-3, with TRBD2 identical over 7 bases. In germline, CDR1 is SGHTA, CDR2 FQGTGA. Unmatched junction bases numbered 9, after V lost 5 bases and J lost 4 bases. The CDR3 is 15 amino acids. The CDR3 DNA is TGTGCCAGCAGCACATACGGGGGGAACGCAGATACGCAGTATTTT. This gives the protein CASSTYGGNADTQYF.

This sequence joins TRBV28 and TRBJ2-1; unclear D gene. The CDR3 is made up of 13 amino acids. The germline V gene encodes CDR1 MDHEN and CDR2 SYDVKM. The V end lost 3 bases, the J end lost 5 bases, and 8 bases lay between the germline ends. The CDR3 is CASSFPTDNEQFF. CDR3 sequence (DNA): TGTGCCAGCAGTTTCCCCACAGACAATGAGCAGTTCTTC. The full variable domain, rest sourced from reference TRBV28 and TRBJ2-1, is DVKVTQSSRYLVKRTGEKVFLECVQDMDHENMFWYRQDPGLGLRLIYFSYDVKMKEKGDIPEGYSVSREKKERFSLILESASTNQTSMYLCASSFPTDNEQFFGPGTRLTVL.

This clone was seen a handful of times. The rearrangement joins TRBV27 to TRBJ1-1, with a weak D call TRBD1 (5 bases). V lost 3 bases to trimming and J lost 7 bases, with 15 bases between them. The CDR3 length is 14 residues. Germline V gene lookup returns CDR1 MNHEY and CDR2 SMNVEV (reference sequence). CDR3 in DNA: TGTGCCAGCAGTTTGTCGACGGGGGGGGTTGAAGCTTTCTTT. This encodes CASSLSTGGVEAFF.

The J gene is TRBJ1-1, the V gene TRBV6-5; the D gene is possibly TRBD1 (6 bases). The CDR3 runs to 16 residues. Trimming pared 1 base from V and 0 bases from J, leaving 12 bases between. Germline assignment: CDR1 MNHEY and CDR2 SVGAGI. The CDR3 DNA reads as TGTGCCAGCAGTTACTTCATGGCAGGGGTGAACACTGAAGCTTTCTTT. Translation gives CASSYFMAGVNTEAFF.

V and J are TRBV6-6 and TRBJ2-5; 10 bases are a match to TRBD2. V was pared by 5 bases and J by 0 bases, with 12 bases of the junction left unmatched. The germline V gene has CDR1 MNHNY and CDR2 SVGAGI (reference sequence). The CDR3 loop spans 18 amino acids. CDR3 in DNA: TGTGCCAGCAGTCTATATCGGACTAGCGGATACAACCAAGAGACCCAGTACTTC. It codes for CASSLYRTSGYNQETQYF.

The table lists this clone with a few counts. The CDR3 nucleotides read TGTGCCAGCAGTGACAGGACAGGGGCGAGCACAGATACGCAGTATTTT. Encoded protein: CASSDRTGASTDTQYF. The chain is built from TRBV6-1 and TRBJ2-3; 9 positions match TRBD1. Germline V gives CDR1 MNHNS, CDR2 SASEGT. Trimming removed 3 bases from V and 0 bases from J; junction bases left unmatched: 4. CDR3 size: 16 residues.

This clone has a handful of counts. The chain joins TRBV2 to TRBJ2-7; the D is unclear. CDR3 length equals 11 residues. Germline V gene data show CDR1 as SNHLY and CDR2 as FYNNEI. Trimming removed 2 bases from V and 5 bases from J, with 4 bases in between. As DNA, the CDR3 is TGTGCCAGCAGTGAAACTCACGAGCAGTACTTC. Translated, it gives CASSETHEQYF.

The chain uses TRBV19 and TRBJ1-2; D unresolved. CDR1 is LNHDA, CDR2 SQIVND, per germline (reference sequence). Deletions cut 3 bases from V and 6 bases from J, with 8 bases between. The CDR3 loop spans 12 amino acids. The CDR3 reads CASSIQADGYTF. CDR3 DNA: TGTGCCAGTAGTATCCAGGCCGATGGCTACACCTTC.

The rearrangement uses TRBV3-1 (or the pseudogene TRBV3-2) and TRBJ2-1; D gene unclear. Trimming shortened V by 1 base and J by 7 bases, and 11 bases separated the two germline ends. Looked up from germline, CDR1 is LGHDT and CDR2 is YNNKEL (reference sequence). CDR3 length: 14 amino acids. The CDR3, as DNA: TGTGCCAGCAGCCAAGGGGTGGTAGCAAATGAGCAGTTCTTC. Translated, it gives CASSQGVVANEQFF.

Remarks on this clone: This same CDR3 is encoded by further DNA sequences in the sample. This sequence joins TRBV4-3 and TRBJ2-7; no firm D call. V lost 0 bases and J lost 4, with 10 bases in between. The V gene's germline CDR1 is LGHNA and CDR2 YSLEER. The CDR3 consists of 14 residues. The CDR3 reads CASSQDRVRYEQYF. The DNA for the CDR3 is TGCGCCAGCAGCCAAGATAGAGTCCGGTACGAGCAGTACTTC.

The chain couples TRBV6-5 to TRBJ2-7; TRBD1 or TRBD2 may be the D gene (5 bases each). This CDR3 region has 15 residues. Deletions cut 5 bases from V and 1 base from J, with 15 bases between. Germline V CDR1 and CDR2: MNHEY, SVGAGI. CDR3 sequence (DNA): TGTGCCAGCAGTCCTTCCGGGACGGGATCCTACGAGCAGTACTTC. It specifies CASSPSGTGSYEQYF.

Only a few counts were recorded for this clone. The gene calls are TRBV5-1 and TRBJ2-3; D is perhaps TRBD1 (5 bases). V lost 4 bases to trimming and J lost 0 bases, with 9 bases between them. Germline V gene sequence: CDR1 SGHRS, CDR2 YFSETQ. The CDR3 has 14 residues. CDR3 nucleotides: TGCGCCAGCAGCACCGGACAAAGCACAGATACGCAGTATTTT. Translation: CASSTGQSTDTQYF.

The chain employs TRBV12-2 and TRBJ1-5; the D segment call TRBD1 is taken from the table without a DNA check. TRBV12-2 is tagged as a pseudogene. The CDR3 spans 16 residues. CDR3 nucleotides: TGTGCAAGTCGCTTAGTGGCACCGTATAGCAATCAGCCCCAGCATTTT. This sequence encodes CASRLVAPYSNQPQHF.

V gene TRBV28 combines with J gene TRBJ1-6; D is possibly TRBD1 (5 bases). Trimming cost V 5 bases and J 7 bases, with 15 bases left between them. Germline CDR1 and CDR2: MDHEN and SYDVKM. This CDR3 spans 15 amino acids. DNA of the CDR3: TGTGCCAGCAGTGGATTTGTGGGGCGGAATTCACCCCTCCACTTT. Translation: CASSGFVGRNSPLHF.

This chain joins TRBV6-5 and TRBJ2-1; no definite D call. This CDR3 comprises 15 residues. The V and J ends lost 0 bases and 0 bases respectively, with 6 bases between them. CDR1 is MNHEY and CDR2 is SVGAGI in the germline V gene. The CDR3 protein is CASSYSPGSYNEQFF. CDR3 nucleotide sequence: TGTGCCAGCAGTTACTCCCCTGGCTCCTACAATGAGCAGTTCTTC.

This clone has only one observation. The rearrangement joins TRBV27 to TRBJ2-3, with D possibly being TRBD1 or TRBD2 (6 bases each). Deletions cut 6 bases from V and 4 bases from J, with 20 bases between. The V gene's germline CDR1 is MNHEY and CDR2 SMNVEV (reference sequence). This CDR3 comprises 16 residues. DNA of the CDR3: TGTGCCAGCAGATCGGTGGGGGGCAGGAGGGCAGATACGCAGTATTTT. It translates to CASRSVGGRRADTQYF.

This CDR3 is CASSAPISGGAETQYF. CDR3 in DNA: TGTGCCAGCAGTGCCCCAATTAGCGGGGGGGCCGAGACCCAGTACTTC. V is TRBV2 and J is TRBJ2-5, with 11 bases lining up with TRBD2. V dropped 4 bases and J dropped 5; count of bases not matched to a gene: 9. The germline V gene encodes CDR1 SNHLY and CDR2 FYNNEI. This CDR3 has 16 residues.

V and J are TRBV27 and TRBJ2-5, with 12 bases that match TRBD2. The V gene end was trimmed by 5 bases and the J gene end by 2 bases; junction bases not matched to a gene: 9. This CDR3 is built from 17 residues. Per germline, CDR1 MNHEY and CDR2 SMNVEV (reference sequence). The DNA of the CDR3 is TGTGCCAGCAGTCAACTCGGGACTAGCGGGTCTCAAGAGACCCAGTACTTC. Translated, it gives CASSQLGTSGSQETQYF.

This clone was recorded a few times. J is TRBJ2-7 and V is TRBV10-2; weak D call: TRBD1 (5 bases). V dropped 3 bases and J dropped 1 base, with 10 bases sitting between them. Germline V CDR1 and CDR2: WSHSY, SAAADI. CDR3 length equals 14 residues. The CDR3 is CASSEGPGSYEQYF. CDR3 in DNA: TGCGCCAGCAGTGAAGGACCAGGGTCCTACGAGCAGTACTTC.

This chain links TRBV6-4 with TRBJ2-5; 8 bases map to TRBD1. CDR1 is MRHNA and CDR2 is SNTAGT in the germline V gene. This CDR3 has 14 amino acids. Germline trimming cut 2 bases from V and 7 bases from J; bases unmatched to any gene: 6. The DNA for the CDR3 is TGTGCCAGCAGTGACGGACAGGGTTTGGGGACCCAGTACTTC. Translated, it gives CASSDGQGLGTQYF.

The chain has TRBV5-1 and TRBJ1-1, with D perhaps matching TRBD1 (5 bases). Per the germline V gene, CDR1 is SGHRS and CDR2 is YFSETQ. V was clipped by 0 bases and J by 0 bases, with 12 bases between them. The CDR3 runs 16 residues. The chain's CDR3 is CASSLAPREMNTEAFF. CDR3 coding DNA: TGCGCCAGCAGCTTGGCCCCCAGGGAGATGAACACTGAAGCTTTCTTT.

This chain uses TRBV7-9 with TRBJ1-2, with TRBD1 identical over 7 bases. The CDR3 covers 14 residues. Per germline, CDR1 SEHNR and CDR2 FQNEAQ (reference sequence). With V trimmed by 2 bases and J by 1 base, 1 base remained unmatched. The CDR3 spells CASSLWDSNYGYTF. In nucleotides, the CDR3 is TGTGCCAGCAGCTTATGGGACAGTAACTATGGCTACACCTTC.

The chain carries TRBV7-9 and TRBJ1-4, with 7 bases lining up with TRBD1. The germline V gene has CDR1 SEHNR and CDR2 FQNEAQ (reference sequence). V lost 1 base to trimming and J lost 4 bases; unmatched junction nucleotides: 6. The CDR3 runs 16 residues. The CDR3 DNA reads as TGTGCCAGCAGCTTAGGACAGGGATGGGGTAATGAAAAACTGTTTTTT. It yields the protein CASSLGQGWGNEKLFF.

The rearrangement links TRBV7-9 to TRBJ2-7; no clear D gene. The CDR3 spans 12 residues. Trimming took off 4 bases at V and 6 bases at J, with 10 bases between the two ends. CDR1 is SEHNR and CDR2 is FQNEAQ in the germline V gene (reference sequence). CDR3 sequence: CASSSRRAEQYF. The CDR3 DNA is TGTGCCAGCAGCTCGCGTCGAGCCGAGCAGTACTTC.